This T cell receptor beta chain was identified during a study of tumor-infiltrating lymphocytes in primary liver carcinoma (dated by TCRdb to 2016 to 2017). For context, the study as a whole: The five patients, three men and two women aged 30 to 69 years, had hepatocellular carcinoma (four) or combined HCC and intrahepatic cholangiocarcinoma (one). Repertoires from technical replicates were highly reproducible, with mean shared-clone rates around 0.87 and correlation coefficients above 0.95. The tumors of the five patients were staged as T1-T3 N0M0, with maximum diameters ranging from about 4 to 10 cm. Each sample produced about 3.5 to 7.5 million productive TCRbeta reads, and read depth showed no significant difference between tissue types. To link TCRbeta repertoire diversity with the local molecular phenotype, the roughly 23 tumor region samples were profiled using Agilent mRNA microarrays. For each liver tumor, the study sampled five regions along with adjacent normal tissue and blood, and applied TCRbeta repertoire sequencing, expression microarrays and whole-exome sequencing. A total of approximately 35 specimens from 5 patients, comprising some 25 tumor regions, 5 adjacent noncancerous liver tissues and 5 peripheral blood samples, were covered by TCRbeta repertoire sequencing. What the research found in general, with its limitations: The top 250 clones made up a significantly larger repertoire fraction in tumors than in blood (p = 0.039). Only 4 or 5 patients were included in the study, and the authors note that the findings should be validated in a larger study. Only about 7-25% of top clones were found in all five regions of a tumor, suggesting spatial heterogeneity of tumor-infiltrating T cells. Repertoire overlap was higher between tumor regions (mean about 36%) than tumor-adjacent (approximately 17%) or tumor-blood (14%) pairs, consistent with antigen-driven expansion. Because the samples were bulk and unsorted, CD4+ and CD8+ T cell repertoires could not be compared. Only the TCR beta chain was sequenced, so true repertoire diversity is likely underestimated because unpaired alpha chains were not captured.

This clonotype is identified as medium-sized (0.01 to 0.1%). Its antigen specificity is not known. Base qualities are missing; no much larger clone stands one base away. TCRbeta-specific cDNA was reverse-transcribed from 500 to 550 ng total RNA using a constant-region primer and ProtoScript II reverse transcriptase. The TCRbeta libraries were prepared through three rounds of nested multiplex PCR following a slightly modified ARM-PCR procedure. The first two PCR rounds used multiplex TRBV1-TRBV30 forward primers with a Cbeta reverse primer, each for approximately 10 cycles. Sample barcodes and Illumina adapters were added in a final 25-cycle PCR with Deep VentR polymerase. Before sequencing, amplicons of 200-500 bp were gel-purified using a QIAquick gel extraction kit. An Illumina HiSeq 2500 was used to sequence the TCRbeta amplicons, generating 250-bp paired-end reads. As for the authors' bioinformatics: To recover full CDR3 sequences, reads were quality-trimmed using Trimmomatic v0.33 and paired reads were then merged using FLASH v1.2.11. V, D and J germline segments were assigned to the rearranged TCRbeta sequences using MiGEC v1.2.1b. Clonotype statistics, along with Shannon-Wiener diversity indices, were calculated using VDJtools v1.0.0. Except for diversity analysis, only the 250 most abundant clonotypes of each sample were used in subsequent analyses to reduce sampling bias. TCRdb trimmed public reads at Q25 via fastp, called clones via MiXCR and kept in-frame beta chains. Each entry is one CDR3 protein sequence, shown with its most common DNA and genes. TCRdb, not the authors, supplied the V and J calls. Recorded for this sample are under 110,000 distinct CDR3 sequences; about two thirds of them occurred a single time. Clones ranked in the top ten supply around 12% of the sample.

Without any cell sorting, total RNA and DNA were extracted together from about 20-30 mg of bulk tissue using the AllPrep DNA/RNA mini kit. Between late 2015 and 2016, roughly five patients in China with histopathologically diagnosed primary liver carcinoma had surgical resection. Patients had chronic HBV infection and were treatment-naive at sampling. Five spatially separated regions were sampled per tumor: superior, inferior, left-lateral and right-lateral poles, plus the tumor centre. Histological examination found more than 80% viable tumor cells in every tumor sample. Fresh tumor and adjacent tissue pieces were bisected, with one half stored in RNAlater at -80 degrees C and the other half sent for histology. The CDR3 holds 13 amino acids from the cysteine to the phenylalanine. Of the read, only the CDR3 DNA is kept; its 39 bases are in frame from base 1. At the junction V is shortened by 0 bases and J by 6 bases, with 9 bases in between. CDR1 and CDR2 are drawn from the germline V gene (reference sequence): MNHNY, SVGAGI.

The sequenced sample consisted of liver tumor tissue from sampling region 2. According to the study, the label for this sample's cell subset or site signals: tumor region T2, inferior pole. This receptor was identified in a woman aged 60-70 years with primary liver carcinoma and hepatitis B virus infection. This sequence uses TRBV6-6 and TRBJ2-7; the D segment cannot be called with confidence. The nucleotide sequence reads TGTGCCAGCAGTTACTCGAAGGGATCCGAGCAGTACTTC. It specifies CASSYSKGSEQYF.